This TCR beta chain is from a study of cytomegalovirus exposure and HLA in healthy donors. Study-wide points: Accounts indicate the classifier identified cytomegalovirus status with strong specificity and sensitivity. Most subjects' HLA-A and HLA-B alleles were reportedly predicted from TCR beta sequences. It emerged from a later analysis that several of the most significant clusters appeared to be linked to common viral pathogens.

Per the germline V gene, CDR1 is MNHEY and CDR2 is SVGAGI. The CDR3 is made up of 13 amino acids. Trimming shortened V by 7 bases and J by 7 bases, and 14 bases separated the two germline ends. Regarding this clone: What it binds is not known.

13 Jbeta primers and 60 Vbeta primers were used for the PCR. Some clones are missing from TCRdb's copy, which holds only in-frame ones; the method was immunoSEQ multiplex PCR. The sample yields approximately 140,000 clones, about three quarters seen once. What was sequenced was PBMCs. This sequence originates from a woman in her 40s in good health and CMV-seronegative. This chain uses TRBV6-5 with TRBJ2-4; possible D gene TRBD2, 6 bases. Written as DNA, the CDR3 is TGTGCCAGCAATGCCGGGACTGGGAACATTCAGTACTTC. Translated: CASNAGTGNIQYF.